This T cell receptor (beta chain) originates from a study of response to subunit inactivated influenza vaccine. From germline, CDR1 is SEHNR and CDR2 FQNEAQ (reference sequence). The J segment lost 3 bases and the V segment lost 1 base, leaving 2 bases of the junction unmatched. This CDR3 comprises 15 residues. This clonotype was counted a single time. The antigen remains undetermined. TCRdb used MiXCR to reprocess the RT-PCR reads, holding one entry per CDR3 protein. The sample includes about 310,000 distinct CDR3 sequences, roughly 22% of them seen just once. Study findings and constraints: Few new T cells, the authors suggested, are recruited by each seasonal influenza vaccination.

Sample: PBMCs from blood, taken 21 months after vaccination. The gene calls are TRBV7-9 and TRBJ2-1; 8 bases agree with TRBD1. The sequence derives from a man between 50 and 69 years old who received an inactivated influenza vaccine. CDR3 residues: CASSLVQGGYNEQFF. Written as DNA, the CDR3 is TGTGCCAGCAGCTTAGTACAGGGGGGCTACAATGAGCAGTTCTTC.